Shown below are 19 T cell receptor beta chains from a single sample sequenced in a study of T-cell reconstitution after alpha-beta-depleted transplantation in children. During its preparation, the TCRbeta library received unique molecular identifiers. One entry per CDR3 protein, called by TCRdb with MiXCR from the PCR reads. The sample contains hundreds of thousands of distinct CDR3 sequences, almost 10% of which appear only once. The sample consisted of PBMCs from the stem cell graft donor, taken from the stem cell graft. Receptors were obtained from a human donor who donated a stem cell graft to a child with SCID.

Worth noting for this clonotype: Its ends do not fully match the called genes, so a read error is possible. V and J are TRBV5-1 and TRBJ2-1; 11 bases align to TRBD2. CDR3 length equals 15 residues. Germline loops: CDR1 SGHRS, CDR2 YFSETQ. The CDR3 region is CASSLGLAGWNEQLF. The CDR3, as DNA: TGCGCCAGCAGCTTGGGACTAGCGGGGTGGAATGAGCAGCTCTTC.

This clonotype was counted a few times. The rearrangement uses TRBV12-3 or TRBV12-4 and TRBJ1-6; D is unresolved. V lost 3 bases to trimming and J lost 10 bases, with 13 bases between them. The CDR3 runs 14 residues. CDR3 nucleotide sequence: TGTGCCAGCAGTTTTATCAGCTTGGGGTCACCCCTCCACTTT. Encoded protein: CASSFISLGSPLHF.

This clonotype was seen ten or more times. DNA for the CDR3: TGTGCCAACAAAATGAAGGAGAATCAAGAGACCCAGTACTTC. It translates to CANKMKENQETQYF. This sequence joins TRBV6-1 and TRBJ2-5; unclear D gene. Germline CDR1 is MNHNS and CDR2 is SASEGT. CDR3 size: 14 residues. The V end was cut by 10 bases, the J end by 2 bases, with 17 bases between.

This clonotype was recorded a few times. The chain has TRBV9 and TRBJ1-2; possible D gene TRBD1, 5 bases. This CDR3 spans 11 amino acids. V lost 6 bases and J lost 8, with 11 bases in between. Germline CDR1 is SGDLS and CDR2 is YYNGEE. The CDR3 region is CASKRGVGYTF. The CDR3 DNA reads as TGTGCCAGCAAGCGGGGCGTAGGCTACACCTTC. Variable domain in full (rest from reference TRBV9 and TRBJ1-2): DSGVTQTPKHLITATGQRVTLRCSPRSGDLSVYWYQQSLDQGLQFLIQYYNGEERAKGNILERFSAQQFPDLHSELNLSSLELGDSALYFCASKRGVGYTFGSGTRLTVV.

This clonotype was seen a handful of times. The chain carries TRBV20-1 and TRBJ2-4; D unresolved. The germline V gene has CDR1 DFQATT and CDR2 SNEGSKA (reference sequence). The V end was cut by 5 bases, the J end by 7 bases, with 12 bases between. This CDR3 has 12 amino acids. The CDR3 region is CSAPAGPNIQYF. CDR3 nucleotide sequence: TGCAGTGCTCCGGCCGGGCCTAACATTCAGTACTTC.

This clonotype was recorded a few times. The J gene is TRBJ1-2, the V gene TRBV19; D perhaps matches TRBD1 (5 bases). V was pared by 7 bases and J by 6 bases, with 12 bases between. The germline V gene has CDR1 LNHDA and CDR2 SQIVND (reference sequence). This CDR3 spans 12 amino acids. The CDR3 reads CASTTGTHGYTF. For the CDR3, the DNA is TGTGCCAGTACCACCGGGACGCATGGCTACACCTTC.

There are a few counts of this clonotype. CDR3 region: CASRPGLAGVTQYF. The CDR3 coding sequence is TGTGCCAGCAGACCGGGACTAGCGGGGGTTACGCAGTATTTT. The gene calls are TRBV12-3 or TRBV12-4 and TRBJ2-3, with 14 bases aligning to TRBD2. This CDR3 is built from 14 residues. V lost 6 bases to trimming and J lost 8 bases; unmatched junction nucleotides: 4.

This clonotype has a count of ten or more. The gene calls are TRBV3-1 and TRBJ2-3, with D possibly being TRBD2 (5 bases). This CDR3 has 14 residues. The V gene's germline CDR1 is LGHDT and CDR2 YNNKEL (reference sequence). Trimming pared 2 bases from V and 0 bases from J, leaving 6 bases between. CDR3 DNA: TGTGCCAGCAGCCAACGCGGGAGCACAGATACGCAGTATTTT. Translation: CASSQRGSTDTQYF.

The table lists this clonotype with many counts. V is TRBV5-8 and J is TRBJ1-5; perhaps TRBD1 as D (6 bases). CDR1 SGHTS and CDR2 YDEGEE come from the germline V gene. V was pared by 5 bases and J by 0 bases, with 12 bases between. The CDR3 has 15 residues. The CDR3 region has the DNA TGTGCCAGCAGTACTCAGGGGATTAGCAATCAGCCCCAGCATTTT. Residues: CASSTQGISNQPQHF.

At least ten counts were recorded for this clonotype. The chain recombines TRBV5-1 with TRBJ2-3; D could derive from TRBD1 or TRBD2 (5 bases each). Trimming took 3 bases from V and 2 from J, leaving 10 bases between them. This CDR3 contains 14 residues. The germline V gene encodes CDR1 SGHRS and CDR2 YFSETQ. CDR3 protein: CASSYRTHTDTQYF. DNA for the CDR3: TGCGCCAGCAGCTACAGGACTCACACAGATACGCAGTATTTT.

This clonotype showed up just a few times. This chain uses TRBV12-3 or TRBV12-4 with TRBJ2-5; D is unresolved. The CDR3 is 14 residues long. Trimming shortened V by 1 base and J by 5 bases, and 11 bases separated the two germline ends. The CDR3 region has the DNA TGTGCCAGCAGTTTAGTGGCGGCCCCGGAGACCCAGTACTTC. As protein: CASSLVAAPETQYF.

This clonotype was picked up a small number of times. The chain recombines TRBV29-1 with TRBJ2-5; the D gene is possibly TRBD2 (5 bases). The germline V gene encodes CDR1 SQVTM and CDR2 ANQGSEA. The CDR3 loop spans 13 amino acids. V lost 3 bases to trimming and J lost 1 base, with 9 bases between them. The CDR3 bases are TGCAGCGTTGAGACTATCGTCCAAGAGACCCAGTACTTC. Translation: CSVETIVQETQYF. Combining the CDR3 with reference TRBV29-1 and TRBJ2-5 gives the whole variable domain SAVISQKPSRDICQRGTSLTIQCQVDSQVTMMFWYRQQPGQSLTLIATANQGSEATYESGFVIDKFPISRPNLTFSTLTVSNMSPEDSSIYLCSVETIVQETQYFGPGTRLLVL.

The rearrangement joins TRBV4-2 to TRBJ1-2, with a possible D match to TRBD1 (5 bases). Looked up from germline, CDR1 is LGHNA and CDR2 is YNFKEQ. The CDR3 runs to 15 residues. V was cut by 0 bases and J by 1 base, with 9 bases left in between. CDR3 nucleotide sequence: TGTGCCAGCAGCCAAGACGGCAGGGTTAACTATGGCTACACCTTC. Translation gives CASSQDGRVNYGYTF.

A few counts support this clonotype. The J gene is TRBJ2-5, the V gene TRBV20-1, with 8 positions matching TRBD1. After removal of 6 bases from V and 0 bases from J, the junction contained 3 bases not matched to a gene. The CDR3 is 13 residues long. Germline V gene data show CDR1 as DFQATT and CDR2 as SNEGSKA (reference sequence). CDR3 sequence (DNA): TGCAGTGCCAGGGACAGGAACCAAGAGACCCAGTACTTC. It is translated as CSARDRNQETQYF.

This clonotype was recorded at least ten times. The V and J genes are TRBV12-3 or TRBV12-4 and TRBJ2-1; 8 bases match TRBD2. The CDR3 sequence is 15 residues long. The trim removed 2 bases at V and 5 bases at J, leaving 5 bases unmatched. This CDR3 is CASSLRGGGHNEQFF. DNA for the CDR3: TGTGCCAGCAGTTTACGGGGGGGAGGCCACAATGAGCAGTTCTTC.

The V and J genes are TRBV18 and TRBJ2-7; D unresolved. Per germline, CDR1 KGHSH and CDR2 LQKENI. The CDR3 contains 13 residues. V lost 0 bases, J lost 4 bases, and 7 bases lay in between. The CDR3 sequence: CASSPPSGYEQYF. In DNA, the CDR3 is TGTGCCAGCTCACCACCGTCCGGGTACGAGCAGTACTTC.

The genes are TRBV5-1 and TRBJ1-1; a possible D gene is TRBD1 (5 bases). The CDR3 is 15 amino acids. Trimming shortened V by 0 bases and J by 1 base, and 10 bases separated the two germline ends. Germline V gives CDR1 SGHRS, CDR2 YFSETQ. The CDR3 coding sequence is TGCGCCAGCAGCTTGGCCGGGGGTCGGAACACTGAAGCTTTCTTT. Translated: CASSLAGGRNTEAFF.

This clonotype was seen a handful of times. For the CDR3, the DNA is TGCAGTGCTAGGGGTTCGAGCCAATCCCACGAGCAGTACTTC. Translated, it gives CSARGSSQSHEQYF. The genes are TRBV20-1 and TRBJ2-7; D is undetermined. Trimming removed 3 bases at V and 5 bases at J, with 17 bases between. Per the germline V gene, CDR1 is DFQATT and CDR2 is SNEGSKA (reference sequence). This CDR3 is built from 14 residues.

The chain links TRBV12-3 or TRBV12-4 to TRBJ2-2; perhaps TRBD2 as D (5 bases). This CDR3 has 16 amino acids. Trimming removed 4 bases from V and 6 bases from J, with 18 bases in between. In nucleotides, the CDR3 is TGTGCCAGCAGTTCCATCGGGGTGTTCAGCGCCGGGGAGCTGTTTTTT. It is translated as CASSSIGVFSAGELFF.